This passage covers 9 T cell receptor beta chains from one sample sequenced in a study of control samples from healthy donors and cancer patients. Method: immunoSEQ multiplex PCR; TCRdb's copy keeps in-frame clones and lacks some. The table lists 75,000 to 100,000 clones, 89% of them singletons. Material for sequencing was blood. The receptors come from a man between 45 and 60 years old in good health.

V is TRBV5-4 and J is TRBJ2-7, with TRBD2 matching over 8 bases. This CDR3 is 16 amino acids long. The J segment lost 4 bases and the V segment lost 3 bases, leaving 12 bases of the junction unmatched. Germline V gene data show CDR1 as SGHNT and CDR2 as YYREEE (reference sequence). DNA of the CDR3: TGTGCCAGCAGCTCGCTAAACAGCGGGGGTGGGTACGAGCAGTACTTC. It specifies CASSSLNSGGGYEQYF.

CDR3 nucleotides: TGTGCCAGCAGCCTTGGAAACACCATATATTTT. This gives the protein CASSLGNTIYF. J is TRBJ1-3 and V is TRBV7-9, with D unclear. Germline lookup yields CDR1 SEHNR and CDR2 FQNEAQ (reference sequence). The CDR3 has 11 amino acids. Trimming cost V 5 bases and J 3 bases, with 2 bases left between them.

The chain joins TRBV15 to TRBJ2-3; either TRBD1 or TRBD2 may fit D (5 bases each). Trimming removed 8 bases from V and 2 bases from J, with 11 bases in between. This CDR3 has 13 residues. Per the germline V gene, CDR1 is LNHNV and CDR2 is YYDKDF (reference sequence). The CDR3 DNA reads TGTGCCACCCAGTGGGGGTACACAGATACGCAGTATTTT. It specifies CATQWGYTDTQYF.

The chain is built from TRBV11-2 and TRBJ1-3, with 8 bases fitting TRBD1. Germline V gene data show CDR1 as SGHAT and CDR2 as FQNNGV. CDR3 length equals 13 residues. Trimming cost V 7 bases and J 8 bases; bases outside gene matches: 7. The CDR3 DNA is TGTGCCAGCACCCCGGACAGGGAGGACACCATATATTTT. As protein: CASTPDREDTIYF.

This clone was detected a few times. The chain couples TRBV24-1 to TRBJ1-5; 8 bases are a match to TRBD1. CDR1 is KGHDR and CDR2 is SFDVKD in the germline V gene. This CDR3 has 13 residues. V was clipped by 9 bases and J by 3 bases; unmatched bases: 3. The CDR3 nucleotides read TGTGCCACCGGGGGACAGGACAATCAGCCCCAGCATTTT. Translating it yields CATGGQDNQPQHF.

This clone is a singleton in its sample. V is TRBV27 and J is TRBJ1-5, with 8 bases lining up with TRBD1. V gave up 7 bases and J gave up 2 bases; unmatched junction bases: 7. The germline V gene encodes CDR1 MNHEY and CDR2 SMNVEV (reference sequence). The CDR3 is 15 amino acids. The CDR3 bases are TGTGCCAGCACTTACAGGGGGAATGGCAATCAGCCCCAGCATTTT. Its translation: CASTYRGNGNQPQHF.

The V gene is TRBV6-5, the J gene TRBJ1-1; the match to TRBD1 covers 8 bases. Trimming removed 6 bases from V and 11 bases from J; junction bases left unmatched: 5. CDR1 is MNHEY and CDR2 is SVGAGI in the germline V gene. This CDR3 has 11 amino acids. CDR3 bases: TGTGCCAGCAGCCAGGGGGCGTATGCTTTCTTT. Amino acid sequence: CASSQGAYAFF.

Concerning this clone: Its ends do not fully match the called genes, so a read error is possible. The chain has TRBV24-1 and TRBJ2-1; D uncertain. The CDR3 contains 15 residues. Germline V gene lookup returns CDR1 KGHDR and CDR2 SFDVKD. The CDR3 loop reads CATSDLLVSDNEQFF. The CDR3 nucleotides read TGTGCCACCAGTGATCTCTTGGTCTCCGACAATGAGCAGTTCTTC.

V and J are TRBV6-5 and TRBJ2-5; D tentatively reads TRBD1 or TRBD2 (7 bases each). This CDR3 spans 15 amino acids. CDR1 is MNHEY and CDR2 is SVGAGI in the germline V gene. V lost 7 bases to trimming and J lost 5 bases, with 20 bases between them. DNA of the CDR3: TGTGCCAGCACAGCTCAATGGCAGGGGGGGGAGACCCAGTACTTC. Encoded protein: CASTAQWQGGETQYF.